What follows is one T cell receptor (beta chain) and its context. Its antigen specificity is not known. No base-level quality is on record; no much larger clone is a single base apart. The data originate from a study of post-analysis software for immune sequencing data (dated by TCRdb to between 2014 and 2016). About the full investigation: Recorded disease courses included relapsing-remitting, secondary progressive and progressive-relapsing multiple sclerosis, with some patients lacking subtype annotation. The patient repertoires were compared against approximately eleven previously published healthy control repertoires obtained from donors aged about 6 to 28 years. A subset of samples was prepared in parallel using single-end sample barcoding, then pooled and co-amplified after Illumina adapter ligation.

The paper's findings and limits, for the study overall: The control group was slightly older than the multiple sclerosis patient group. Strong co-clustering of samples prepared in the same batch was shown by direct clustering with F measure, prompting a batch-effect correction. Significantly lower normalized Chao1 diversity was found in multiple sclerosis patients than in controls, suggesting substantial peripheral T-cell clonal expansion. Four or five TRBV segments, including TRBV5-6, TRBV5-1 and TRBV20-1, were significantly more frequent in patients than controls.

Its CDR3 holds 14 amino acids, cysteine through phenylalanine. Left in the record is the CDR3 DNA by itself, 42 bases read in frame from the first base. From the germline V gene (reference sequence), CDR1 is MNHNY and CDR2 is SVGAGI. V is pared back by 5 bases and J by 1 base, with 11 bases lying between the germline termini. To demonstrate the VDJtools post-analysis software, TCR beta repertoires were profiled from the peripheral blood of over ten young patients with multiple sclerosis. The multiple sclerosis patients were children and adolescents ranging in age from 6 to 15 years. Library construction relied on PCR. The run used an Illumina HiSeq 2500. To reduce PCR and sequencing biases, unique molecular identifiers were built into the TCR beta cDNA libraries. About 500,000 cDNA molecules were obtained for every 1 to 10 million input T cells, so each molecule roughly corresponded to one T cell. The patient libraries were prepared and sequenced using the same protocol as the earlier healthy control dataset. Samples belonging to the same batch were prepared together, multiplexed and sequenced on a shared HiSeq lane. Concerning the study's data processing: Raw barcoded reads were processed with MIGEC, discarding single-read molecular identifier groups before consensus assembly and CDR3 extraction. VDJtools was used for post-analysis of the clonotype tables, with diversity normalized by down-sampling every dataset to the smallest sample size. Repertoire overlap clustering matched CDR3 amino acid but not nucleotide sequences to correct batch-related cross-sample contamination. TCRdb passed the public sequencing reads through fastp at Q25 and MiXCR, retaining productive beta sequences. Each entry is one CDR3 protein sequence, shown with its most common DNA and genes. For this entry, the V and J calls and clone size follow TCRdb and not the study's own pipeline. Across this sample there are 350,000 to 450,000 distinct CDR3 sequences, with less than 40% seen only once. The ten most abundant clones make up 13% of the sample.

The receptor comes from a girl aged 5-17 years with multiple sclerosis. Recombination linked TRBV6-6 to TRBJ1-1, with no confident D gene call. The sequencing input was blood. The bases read TGTGCCAGCAGTCCGGACCGGGGGAACACTGAAGCTTTCTTT. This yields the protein CASSPDRGNTEAFF.